The 9 T cell receptor beta chains below were found in one sample sequenced in a study of CD8+ T cells in alopecia areata. Extraction and reverse transcription of RNA yielded cDNA as the sequencing template. Generated by immunoSEQ multiplex PCR, the TCRdb table keeps only in-frame clones and is missing some. The table records some 150,000 clones, about 50% of them present only once. Specimen: CD8+ T cells sorted from blood, collected at week 0. All receptors derive from a human donor with alopecia areata.

This sequence joins TRBV15 and TRBJ1-5; 9 nucleotides line up with TRBD1. V was pared by 4 bases and J by 1 base, with 5 bases of the junction left unmatched. Germline V lookup: CDR1 LNHNV, CDR2 YYDKDF (reference sequence). The CDR3 is 16 amino acids. This CDR3 reads CATSKTGGLSNQPQHF. The CDR3 nucleotides read TGTGCCACCAGCAAAACAGGGGGCTTGAGCAATCAGCCCCAGCATTTT.

This clone appeared a few times. The chain links TRBV9 to TRBJ2-1; the D gene is possibly TRBD2 (7 bases). Germline V gene sequence: CDR1 SGDLS, CDR2 YYNGEE. V lost 1 base and J 8 bases, leaving 13 bases between the germline ends. The CDR3 is made up of 14 amino acids. As DNA, the CDR3 is TGTGCCAGCAGCGTACCTGTGGGGGGGCATGAGCAGTTCTTC. Translating gives CASSVPVGGHEQFF.

This clone has a handful of counts. The chain uses TRBV30 and TRBJ2-5, with unresolved D. Deletions cut 2 bases from V and 2 bases from J, with 21 bases between. Per germline, CDR1 GTSNPN and CDR2 SVGIG (reference sequence). The CDR3 runs to 17 residues. The CDR3 bases are TGTGCCTGGAGTAGCTCCCATACAGATACCTATCAAGAGACCCAGTACTTC. This codes for CAWSSSHTDTYQETQYF.

A note on this clone: This specimen includes other DNA sequences encoding the same CDR3. The chain employs TRBV30 and TRBJ2-1, with D possibly matching TRBD1 (6 bases). CDR1 is GTSNPN, CDR2 SVGIG, per germline (reference sequence). This CDR3 contains 13 residues. Trimming took off 1 base at V and 7 bases at J, with 11 bases between the two ends. Here the CDR3 DNA reads TGTGCCTGGAGTGCCGGGACAAGGAATGAGCAGTTCTTC. Encoded protein: CAWSAGTRNEQFF.

CDR3 sequence reads: CAWSSGPNTEAFF. The DNA for the CDR3 is TGTGCCTGGAGTTCGGGACCCAACACTGAAGCTTTCTTT. V is TRBV30 and J is TRBJ1-1; TRBD1 might be the D (5 bases). Germline CDR1 is GTSNPN and CDR2 is SVGIG (reference sequence). This CDR3 is 13 amino acids long. Trimming shortened V by 2 bases and J by 2 bases, and 9 bases separated the two germline ends.

J is TRBJ2-3 and V is TRBV4-3, with D possibly matching TRBD2 (5 bases). The CDR3 is 14 amino acids. V was clipped by 0 bases and J by 4 bases, with 8 bases between them. The germline V gene encodes CDR1 LGHNA and CDR2 YSLEER. CDR3 region: CASSQDPRADTQYF. The CDR3 region has the DNA TGCGCCAGCAGCCAAGATCCGAGGGCAGATACGCAGTATTTT.

This clone was observed a handful of times. This chain connects TRBV5-1 to TRBJ2-3, with 8 bases fitting TRBD2. CDR3 length: 17 amino acids. Per the germline V gene, CDR1 is SGHRS and CDR2 is YFSETQ. Unmatched junction bases numbered 13, after V lost 0 bases and J lost 7 bases. CDR3 amino acids: CASSLDVSGDSFYTQYF. The CDR3 coding sequence is TGCGCCAGCAGCTTGGACGTTAGCGGGGATAGTTTCTATACGCAGTATTTT.

CDR3 in DNA: TGTGCCAGCAGGCCGACAGGGGGTACCGAAGAGACCCAGTACTTC. Translated: CASRPTGGTEETQYF. The V gene is TRBV5-6, the J gene TRBJ2-5; 9 nucleotides align to TRBD1. This CDR3 comprises 15 residues. Trimming at V came to 5 bases and at J to 3 bases, leaving 8 bases not matched to a gene. CDR1 and CDR2 from the germline V gene are SGHDT and YYEEEE.

The gene calls are TRBV29-1 and TRBJ2-3; no clear D gene. Trimming pared 0 bases from V and 0 bases from J, leaving 10 bases between. The CDR3 extends over 15 amino acids. The germline V gene has CDR1 SQVTM and CDR2 ANQGSEA. CDR3 amino acids: CSVEEVAASTDTQYF. In nucleotides, the CDR3 is TGCAGCGTTGAAGAAGTCGCGGCTAGCACAGATACGCAGTATTTT.